This T cell receptor (beta chain) emerged from a study of molecular identifiers for immune sequencing clone quantification. TCRdb reanalysed the PCR reads using MiXCR and keeps one entry per CDR3 protein. The sample includes just under 650,000 distinct CDR3 sequences, 15% to 20% of them seen just once. Study-wide results and limits: Molecules of identical TCR sharing a barcode could underestimate highly expanded clone sizes.

This clonotype has at least ten counts. The antigen is undetermined. Trimming removed 2 bases at V and 2 bases at J, with 7 bases between. CDR3 size: 13 residues. CDR1 MNHEY and CDR2 SVGAGI come from the germline V gene. Naive CD8 T cells, phenotype CD8+CD4-CCR7+CD45RA+, were sorted. The receptor's source is a human donor in good health. Some libraries in this study had Jurkat cell RNA spiked in. Material: naive CD8+ T cells from blood, with Jurkat cell RNA spiked in. Subset specified: FACS-sorted CD8+CD4-CCR7+CD45RA+ naive T cells. This chain connects TRBV6-5 to TRBJ2-7, with D perhaps assigned TRBD1 or TRBD2 (5 bases each). The CDR3 loop is CASSYGTTYEQYF. The DNA for the CDR3 is TGTGCCAGCAGTTACGGGACCACCTACGAGCAGTACTTC.